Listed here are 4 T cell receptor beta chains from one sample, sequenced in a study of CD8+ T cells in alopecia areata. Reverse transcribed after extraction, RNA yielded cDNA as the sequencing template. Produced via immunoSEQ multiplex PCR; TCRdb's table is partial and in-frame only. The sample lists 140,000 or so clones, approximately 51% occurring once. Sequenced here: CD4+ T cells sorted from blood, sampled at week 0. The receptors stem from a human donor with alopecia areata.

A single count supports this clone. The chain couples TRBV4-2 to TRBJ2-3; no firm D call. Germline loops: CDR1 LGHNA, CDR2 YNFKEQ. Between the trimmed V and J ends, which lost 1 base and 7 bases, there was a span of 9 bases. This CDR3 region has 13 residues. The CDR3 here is CASSQGRTNTQYF. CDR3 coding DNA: TGTGCCAGCAGCCAAGGACGTACCAATACGCAGTATTTT.

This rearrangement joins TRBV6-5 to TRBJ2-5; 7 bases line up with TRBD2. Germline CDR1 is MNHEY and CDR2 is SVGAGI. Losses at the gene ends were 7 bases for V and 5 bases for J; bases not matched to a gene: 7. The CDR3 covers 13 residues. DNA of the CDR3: TGTGCCAGCACCCCGGCGGGGGAGGAGACCCAGTACTTC. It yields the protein CASTPAGEETQYF.

In DNA form, the CDR3 reads TGTGCCAGTAGGAGGGACGTATTGCAAGAGACCCAGTACTTC. Amino acid sequence: CASRRDVLQETQYF. This chain joins TRBV19 and TRBJ2-5; D possibly matches TRBD1 or TRBD2 (5 bases each). Germline lookup yields CDR1 LNHDA and CDR2 SQIVND (reference sequence). Trimming took off 6 bases at V and 2 bases at J, with 13 bases between the two ends. The CDR3 has 14 residues.

DNA of the CDR3: TGTGCCATCACTACAGGGGGCGCCTATGGCTACACCTTC. Its protein product is CAITTGGAYGYTF. J is TRBJ1-2 and V is TRBV28, with 9 nucleotides matching TRBD1. Germline CDR1 and CDR2: MDHEN and SYDVKM. V gave up 10 bases and J gave up 4 bases; unmatched junction bases: 7. The CDR3 has 13 residues.